The rows below give T cell receptor beta chains drawn from one sample of a study of T cells in Graves' hyperthyroidism and ophthalmopathy. One entry per CDR3 protein, called by TCRdb with MiXCR from the multiplex PCR reads. This table has under 450,000 distinct CDR3 sequences, approximately 13% appearing once. The sequenced material came from blood. Source of these receptors: a man aged 25-40 years with Graves' hyperthyroidism that later progressed to Graves' ophthalmopathy. Each CDR3 is given with its conserved first and last residue. The order of the fields is V gene, J gene, D gene, clone size, CDR3 DNA, CDR3 protein. The D gene is left open where the match is weak. The size entry is marked missing in some rows and otherwise reads once, few, many or a size class.

TRBV12-5	TRBJ2-2	TRBD2	few	TGTGCTAGTGACGGGAGGGCCCTGTACACCGGGGAGCTGTTTTTT	CASDGRALYTGELFF
TRBV20-1	TRBJ1-4	.	.	TGCAGTGCTTTAGGGGCCTCTAATGAAAAACTGTTTTTT	CSALGASNEKLFF
TRBV12-3/TRBV12-4	TRBJ2-5	.	many	TGTGCCAGCAGTTTGTCGGTGCGAGAGACCCAGTACTTC	CASSLSVRETQYF
TRBV28	TRBJ1-6	.	many	TGTGCCAGCAGCCCTACGGGGGTTTCACCCCTCCACTTT	CASSPTGVSPLHF
TRBV5-1	TRBJ2-7	.	many	TGCGCCAGCAGCTTGTTGTCGGGCGGAGGCTACGAGCAGTACTTC	CASSLLSGGGYEQYF
TRBV20-1	TRBJ1-5	.	few	TGCAGTGCTGAAGGCTCGGTTAGCAATCAGCCCCAGCATTTT	CSAEGSVSNQPQHF
TRBV30	TRBJ1-3	.	.	TGTGCCTGGAGCCGGGGACCTGGAAACACCATATATTTT	CAWSRGPGNTIYF
TRBV28	TRBJ1-5	.	many	TGTGCCAGCAGTTTAACCGGGGTTCATCAGCCCCAGCATTTT	CASSLTGVHQPQHF
TRBV12-3/TRBV12-4	TRBJ1-2	TRBD1	many	TGTGCCAGCACCCTTCCGGGACAGGACTATGGCTACACCTTC	CASTLPGQDYGYTF
TRBV30	TRBJ1-1	.	.	TGTGCCTGTATTCACGGGGTAACTGAAGCTTTCTTT	CACIHGVTEAFF
TRBV4-1	TRBJ2-7	TRBD2	.	TGCGCCAGCAGCCAACCCTCAGGGTGGGGGGGTTACGAGCAGTACTTC	CASSQPSGWGGYEQYF
TRBV29-1	TRBJ2-5	TRBD2	few	TGCAGCGTTGAGGGGGGGGGATCGGCAGAGACCCAGTACTTC	CSVEGGGSAETQYF
TRBV5-1	TRBJ2-3	.	many	TGCGCCAGCAGCAAGATAGACAGGCCGGATACGCAGTATTTT	CASSKIDRPDTQYF
TRBV4-1	TRBJ2-7	TRBD2	few	TGCGCCAGCAGCCAAGAAAAAGCGGGGGGCTCCTACGAGCAGTACTTC	CASSQEKAGGSYEQYF
TRBV30	TRBJ1-2	.	many	TGTGCCTGGAGTGTATACAGGACTAACTATGGCTACACCTTC	CAWSVYRTNYGYTF
TRBV28	TRBJ2-5	.	few	TGTGCCAGCAGCCTGGTTACCGGCGGGCCCCAGTACTTC	CASSLVTGGPQYF